The sequence of this T cell receptor beta chain was determined in a study of T cell repertoires in cytomegalovirus infection (dated by TCRdb to the late 2010s). Broadly, across the study: Alongside well-studied HLA-B-restricted epitopes, the peptide stimulations were aimed at recently identified HLA-C-restricted CMV epitopes, whose presentation resists viral immunomodulation. Because public TCR beta signatures pointed to carriage of CMV infection together with the matching HLA type, the HLA type of each donor mattered for the analysis. General conclusions and limits of the study: In the ex vivo response, HLA-C-restricted CMV-specific TCR beta clonotypes were dominant, and in two of eight donors the single most frequent clonotype came from this HLA-C-restricted group. In both this cohort and an independent 352-donor cohort, the cumulative frequency of public TCR beta family members distinguished carriers of CMV infection plus the relevant HLA type.

The data were produced on an Illumina HiSeq 1500. Starting from the raw public reads, TCRdb applied fastp trimming at Q25, assembled clones with MiXCR and retained in-frame beta chains. Rows with one shared CDR3 protein collapse into an entry with the most common genes and DNA. The sample profile shows approximately 350,000 distinct CDR3 sequences; around a third of them were found once. Together, the top ten hold about 13% of the sample. As regards this clonotype: The specificity of this receptor is unknown. No much larger clone exists at a distance of one base, and base qualities are not known.

Taken with the paper, the label for treatment or condition translates to: in vitro stimulation with specific CMV peptide epitopes to enrich CMV-specific T cells. The V end loses 0 bases and the J end loses 5 bases, and a stretch of 14 bases separates them. For CDR1 and CDR2, the germline V gene lists MNHEY and SVGAGI. Reading from cysteine to phenylalanine, the CDR3 counts 15 amino acids. Of the read, only the CDR3 DNA is kept; its 45 bases are in frame from base 1. This TCR came from a human donor in good health (CMV status not recorded). Some clones in this sample may be carry-over from other donors' samples. The specimen was cultured PBMCs, collected from culture after CMV antigen stimulation. The rearrangement joined TRBV6-5 to TRBJ2-7, with the D gene not confidently named. The DNA is as follows: TGTGCCAGCAGTTACTCCGAGGTCCTTAGGAACGAGCAGTACTTC. This encodes CASSYSEVLRNEQYF.